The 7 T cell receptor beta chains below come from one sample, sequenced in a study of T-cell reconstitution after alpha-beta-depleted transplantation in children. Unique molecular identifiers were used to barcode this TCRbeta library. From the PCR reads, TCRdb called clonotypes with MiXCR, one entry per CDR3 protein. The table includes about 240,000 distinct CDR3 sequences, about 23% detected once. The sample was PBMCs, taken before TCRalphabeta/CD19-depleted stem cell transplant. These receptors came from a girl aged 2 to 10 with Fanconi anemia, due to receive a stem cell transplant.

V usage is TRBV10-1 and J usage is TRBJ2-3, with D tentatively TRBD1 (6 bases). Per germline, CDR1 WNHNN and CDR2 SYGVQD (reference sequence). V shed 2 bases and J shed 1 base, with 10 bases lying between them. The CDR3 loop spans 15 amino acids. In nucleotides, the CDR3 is TGCGCCAGCAGTGAGGGGACATACCGCACAGATACGCAGTATTTT. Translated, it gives CASSEGTYRTDTQYF.

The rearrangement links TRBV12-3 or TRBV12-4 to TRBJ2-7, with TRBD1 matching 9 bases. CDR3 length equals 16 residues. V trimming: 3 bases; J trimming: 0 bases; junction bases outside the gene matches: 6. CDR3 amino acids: CASSFALTGGSYEQYF. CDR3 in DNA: TGTGCCAGCAGTTTCGCTTTGACAGGGGGCTCCTACGAGCAGTACTTC.

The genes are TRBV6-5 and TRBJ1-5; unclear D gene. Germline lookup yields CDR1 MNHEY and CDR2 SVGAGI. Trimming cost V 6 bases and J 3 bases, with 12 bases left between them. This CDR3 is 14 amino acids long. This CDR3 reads CASSSRRLNQPQHF. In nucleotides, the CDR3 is TGTGCCAGCAGCTCTCGACGGCTCAATCAGCCCCAGCATTTT.

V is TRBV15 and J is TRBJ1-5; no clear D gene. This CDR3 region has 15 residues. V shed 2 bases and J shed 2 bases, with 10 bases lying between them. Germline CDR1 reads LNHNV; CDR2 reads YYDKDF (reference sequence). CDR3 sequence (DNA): TGTGCCACCAGCAGACGGACGGATCGCAATCAGCCCCAGCATTTT. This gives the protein CATSRRTDRNQPQHF.

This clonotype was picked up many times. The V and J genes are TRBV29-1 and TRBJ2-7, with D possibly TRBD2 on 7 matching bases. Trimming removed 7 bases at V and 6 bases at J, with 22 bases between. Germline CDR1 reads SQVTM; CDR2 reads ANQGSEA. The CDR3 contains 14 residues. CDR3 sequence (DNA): TGCAGCGGGACGATAACAGGGACTACGAGCGAGCAGTACTTC. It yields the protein CSGTITGTTSEQYF.

This chain's CDR3 is CASSLSSSGNTIYF. The DNA of the CDR3 is TGTGCCAGCAGCTTATCCAGCTCTGGAAACACCATATATTTT. The chain carries TRBV7-2 and TRBJ1-3; D is unclear. V gave up 2 bases and J gave up 0 bases, with 5 bases separating them. This CDR3 comprises 14 residues. Germline V lookup: CDR1 SGHTA, CDR2 FQGNSA. Complete variable domain (other parts from reference TRBV7-2 and TRBJ1-3): GAGVSQSPSNKVTEKGKDVELRCDPISGHTALYWYRQSLGQGLEFLIYFQGNSAPDKSGLPSDRFSAERTGGSVSTLTIQRTQQEDSAVYLCASSLSSSGNTIYFGEGSWLTVV.

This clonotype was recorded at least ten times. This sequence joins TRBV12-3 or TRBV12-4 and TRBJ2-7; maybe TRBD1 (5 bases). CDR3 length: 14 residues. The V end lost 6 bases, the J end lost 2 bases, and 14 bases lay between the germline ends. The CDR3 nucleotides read TGTGCCAGCAGCCGATCAGGGCAGGCCTACGAGCAGTACTTC. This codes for CASSRSGQAYEQYF.